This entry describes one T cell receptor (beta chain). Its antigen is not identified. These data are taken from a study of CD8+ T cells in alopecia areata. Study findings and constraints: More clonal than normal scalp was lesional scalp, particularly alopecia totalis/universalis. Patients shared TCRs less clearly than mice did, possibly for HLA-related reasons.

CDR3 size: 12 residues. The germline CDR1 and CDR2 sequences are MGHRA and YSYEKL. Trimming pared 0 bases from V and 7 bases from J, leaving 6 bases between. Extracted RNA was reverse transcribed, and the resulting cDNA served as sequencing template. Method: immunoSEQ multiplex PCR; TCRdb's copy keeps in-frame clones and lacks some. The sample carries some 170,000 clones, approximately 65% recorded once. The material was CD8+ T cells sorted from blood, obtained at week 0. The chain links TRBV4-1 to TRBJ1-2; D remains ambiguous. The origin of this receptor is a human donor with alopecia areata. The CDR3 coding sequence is TGCGCCAGCAGCCAAGATGGGCGTGGCTACACCTTC. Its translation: CASSQDGRGYTF.